One and the same sample provided the 28 T cell receptor beta chains below, sequenced in a study of beta chain features in type 1 diabetes. The entirety of the isolated RNA underwent reverse transcription, so expressed TCRB transcripts were sequenced. Sequenced by immunoSEQ multiplex PCR; TCRdb stores in-frame clones only, minus some. The sample includes almost 350,000 clones, approximately 8.2% of them seen just once. The sample consisted of central memory CD4+ T cells from blood. The receptors come from a woman aged 18-35 years in good health.

This clone has a handful of counts. J is TRBJ1-2 and V is TRBV25-1, with 7 positions matching TRBD1. The CDR3 has 13 residues. V lost 4 bases, J lost 6 bases, and 5 bases stayed unmatched. Germline V gene data show CDR1 as MGHDK and CDR2 as SYGVNS. The CDR3 spells CASSVQGIDGYTF. The CDR3 DNA reads as TGTGCCAGCAGTGTACAGGGGATTGATGGCTACACCTTC.

This clone was seen a handful of times. Other DNA sequences within the sample encode an identical CDR3. V gene TRBV5-1 combines with J gene TRBJ2-5; 8 positions match TRBD2. Germline V lookup: CDR1 SGHRS, CDR2 YFSETQ. V shed 3 bases, J shed 0 bases, and the junction held 1 base outside the gene matches. This CDR3 contains 14 residues. CDR3 loop: CASSSGRDQETQYF. The DNA for the CDR3 is TGCGCCAGCAGCTCCGGGAGGGACCAAGAGACCCAGTACTTC.

This chain connects TRBV5-5 to TRBJ2-3; TRBD1 might be the D (6 bases). CDR1 is SGHKS, CDR2 YYEKEE, per germline (reference sequence). This CDR3 is built from 14 residues. Deletions cut 5 bases from V and 7 bases from J, with 17 bases between. The CDR3: CASSRDTVVNTQYF. CDR3 coding DNA: TGTGCCAGCAGTAGGGACACCGTGGTAAATACGCAGTATTTT.

This clone was seen a handful of times. This chain connects TRBV2 to TRBJ1-4; D unclear. Trimming removed 6 bases from V and 10 bases from J, with 15 bases in between. This CDR3 comprises 13 residues. Germline loops: CDR1 SNHLY, CDR2 FYNNEI. The CDR3 here is CASSPMWIGKLFF. The CDR3 region has the DNA TGTGCCAGCAGCCCCATGTGGATTGGAAAACTGTTTTTT.

The rearrangement uses TRBV11-2 and TRBJ1-5; weak D call: TRBD1 (5 bases). The CDR3 extends over 15 amino acids. Germline CDR1 reads SGHAT; CDR2 reads FQNNGV. V gave up 3 bases and J gave up 7 bases, with 16 bases separating them. The CDR3 here is CASSFRAGGSQPQHF. The CDR3 bases are TGTGCCAGCAGCTTCCGCGCGGGGGGAAGCCAGCCCCAGCATTTT.

The chain couples TRBV9 to TRBJ1-1; D is possibly TRBD1 (6 bases). CDR1 and CDR2 (germline): SGDLS, YYNGEE. The CDR3 length is 15 residues. V was clipped by 2 bases and J by 3 bases, with 14 bases between them. CDR3 DNA: TGTGCCAGCAGCGTCAGGGGAGGGGACGACACTGAAGCTTTCTTT. Its translation is CASSVRGGDDTEAFF.

The rearrangement uses TRBV4-2 and TRBJ2-5, with D possibly TRBD2 on 6 matching bases. The CDR3 sequence is 14 residues long. Trimming took 1 base from V and 7 from J, leaving 13 bases between them. Per the germline V gene, CDR1 is LGHNA and CDR2 is YNFKEQ. Written as DNA, the CDR3 is TGTGCCAGCAGCCAAGTATCGATGGAGGGGACCCAGTACTTC. It translates to CASSQVSMEGTQYF.

This clone occurred a few times. The rearrangement uses TRBV5-4 and TRBJ2-7, with 8 bases lining up with TRBD1. The CDR3 has 14 amino acids. With V trimmed by 6 bases and J by 4 bases, 9 bases remained unmatched. CDR1 is SGHNT, CDR2 YYREEE, per germline (reference sequence). The CDR3 region is CASKQGGEAYEQYF. The CDR3 DNA reads TGTGCCAGCAAACAGGGGGGAGAAGCGTACGAGCAGTACTTC.

This chain joins TRBV29-1 and TRBJ2-5, with TRBD2 as a possible D gene (6 bases). This CDR3 contains 12 residues. The V end was cut by 4 bases, the J end by 4 bases, with 10 bases between. Germline V gene lookup returns CDR1 SQVTM and CDR2 ANQGSEA. In DNA, the CDR3 is TGCAGCGTTGTACGGACTATAGAGACCCAGTACTTC. Its translation: CSVVRTIETQYF. Supplemented by reference TRBV29-1 and TRBJ2-5, the full variable domain reads SAVISQKPSRDICQRGTSLTIQCQVDSQVTMMFWYRQQPGQSLTLIATANQGSEATYESGFVIDKFPISRPNLTFSTLTVSNMSPEDSSIYLCSVVRTIETQYFGPGTRLLVL.

There are a few counts of this clone. The rearrangement uses TRBV7-8 and TRBJ2-5; 8 bases line up with TRBD1. V trimming: 5 bases; J trimming: 4 bases; junction bases outside the gene matches: 9. The length of the CDR3 is 15 residues. Germline CDR1 SGHVS, CDR2 FQNEAQ. The CDR3 here is CASSPLWTGPETQYF. CDR3 nucleotide sequence: TGTGCCAGCAGCCCCTTGTGGACAGGGCCAGAGACCCAGTACTTC.

J is TRBJ2-7 and V is TRBV5-6, with D possibly TRBD1 on 5 matching bases. The CDR3 is 12 amino acids. With 4 bases removed from V and 5 bases from J, the gap between germline ends came to 10 bases. Germline CDR1 and CDR2: SGHDT and YYEEEE. CDR3 sequence: CASSRDRHEQYF. CDR3 nucleotide sequence: TGTGCCAGCAGCCGAGACAGACACGAGCAGTACTTC.

V and J are TRBV7-2 and TRBJ1-2; D unresolved. V was pared by 2 bases and J by 6 bases, with 4 bases between. Germline assignment: CDR1 SGHTA and CDR2 FQGNSA. The CDR3 totals 11 residues. In DNA, the CDR3 is TGTGCCAGCAGCTTATATAATGGCTACACCTTC. Its protein product is CASSLYNGYTF.

This clone has a count of ten or more. The rearrangement uses TRBV28 and TRBJ1-2; weak D call: TRBD1 (6 bases). From germline, CDR1 is MDHEN and CDR2 SYDVKM. The CDR3 sequence is 15 residues long. Trimming took 4 bases from V and 4 from J, leaving 16 bases between them. CDR3 sequence: CASSSRQVGGYGYTF. The CDR3 coding sequence is TGTGCCAGCAGTTCACGACAGGTCGGAGGCTATGGCTACACCTTC.

The rearrangement uses TRBV7-2 and TRBJ2-7, with 10 bases that match TRBD2. V dropped 5 bases and J dropped 2; count of bases not matched to a gene: 3. The CDR3 has 14 residues. CDR1 SGHTA and CDR2 FQGNSA come from the germline V gene. The CDR3 DNA is TGTGCCAGCAGCCCTAGCGGGAGAACCTACGAGCAGTACTTC. Its translation: CASSPSGRTYEQYF.

The table lists this clone with a few counts. The chain carries TRBV13 and TRBJ1-1; 9 bases are a match to TRBD1. Germline CDR1 is PRHDT and CDR2 is FYEKMQ (reference sequence). V lost 4 bases to trimming and J lost 9 bases; unmatched junction nucleotides: 3. CDR3 size: 12 residues. In DNA form, the CDR3 reads TGTGCCAGCAGCTCAAACAGGGGGCAAGCTTTCTTT. It translates to CASSSNRGQAFF. The complete variable domain, with remaining parts taken from reference TRBV13 and TRBJ1-1, reads AAGVIQSPRHLIKEKRETATLKCYPIPRHDTVYWYQQGPGQDPQFLISFYEKMQSDKGSIPDRFSAQQFSDYHSELNMSSLELGDSALYFCASSSNRGQAFFGQGTRLTVV.

The V call is TRBV5-4, the J call TRBJ2-1; D is perhaps TRBD2 (5 bases). V was shortened by 0 bases and J by 4 bases, with 14 bases between the two germline ends. From germline, CDR1 is SGHNT and CDR2 YYREEE (reference sequence). The CDR3 totals 16 residues. The DNA of the CDR3 is TGTGCCAGCAGCTTGGAGTCTAGCCGTAATTACAATGAGCAGTTCTTC. Translated, it gives CASSLESSRNYNEQFF.

The gene calls are TRBV5-6 and TRBJ1-5, with TRBD1 identical over 7 bases. Germline V CDR1 and CDR2: SGHDT, YYEEEE. The CDR3 runs 16 residues. V shed 1 base, J shed 6 bases, and the junction held 10 bases outside the gene matches. In DNA form, the CDR3 reads TGTGCCAGCAGCTTGACCGGGACAGCGTCCGGTCAGCCCCAGCATTTT. It specifies CASSLTGTASGQPQHF.

Turning to this clone: With a much larger clone just one base away, this may be a read error. The chain is built from TRBV9 and TRBJ2-7, with D unresolved. V was clipped by 4 bases and J by 1 base, with 6 bases between them. This CDR3 is built from 12 residues. Germline assignment: CDR1 SGDLS and CDR2 YYNGEE. The CDR3 nucleotides read TGTGCCAGCAGCTTGAATTCCTACGAGCAGTACTTC. This codes for CASSLNSYEQYF. Full variable domain (remainder filled in from reference TRBV9 and TRBJ2-7): DSGVTQTPKHLITATGQRVTLRCSPRSGDLSVYWYQQSLDQGLQFLIQYYNGEERAKGNILERFSAQQFPDLHSELNLSSLELGDSALYFCASSLNSYEQYFGPGTRLTVT.

The chain couples TRBV7-2 to TRBJ2-1, with 8 bases aligning to TRBD2. The CDR3 is 16 amino acids. Germline CDR1 reads SGHTA; CDR2 reads FQGNSA. With 1 base clipped from V and 6 bases from J, the junction kept 8 bases outside the gene matches. CDR3 sequence: CASSLVSGLGANEQFF. In nucleotides, the CDR3 is TGTGCCAGCAGCTTAGTCTCGGGACTAGGGGCCAATGAGCAGTTCTTC.

In this sample, this clone turned up a few times. The chain employs TRBV5-1 and TRBJ2-7; TRBD2 matches at 8 bases. This CDR3 spans 14 amino acids. V gave up 0 bases and J gave up 3 bases; unmatched junction bases: 2. Germline lookup yields CDR1 SGHRS and CDR2 YFSETQ. CDR3 loop: CASSLDGRGYEQYF. In nucleotides, the CDR3 is TGCGCCAGCAGCTTGGACGGGAGGGGCTACGAGCAGTACTTC.

The chain carries TRBV15 and TRBJ2-2; maybe TRBD1 (6 bases). Trimming cost V 2 bases and J 2 bases, with 9 bases left between them. The germline V gene encodes CDR1 LNHNV and CDR2 YYDKDF (reference sequence). The CDR3 totals 15 residues. CDR3 sequence reads: CATSRYRENTGELFF. CDR3 sequence (DNA): TGTGCCACCAGCAGATACAGGGAAAACACCGGGGAGCTGTTTTTT.

The gene calls are TRBV4-2 and TRBJ1-2; D remains unclear. Germline-derived CDR1 and CDR2 are LGHNA and YNFKEQ. The CDR3 covers 14 residues. The V end was cut by 1 base, the J end by 6 bases, with 12 bases between. CDR3 DNA: TGTGCCAGCAGCCAAGGTGGATCTGCTGATGGCTACACCTTC. Residues: CASSQGGSADGYTF.

V usage is TRBV4-2 and J usage is TRBJ2-2, with 16 bases identical to TRBD2. This CDR3 region has 18 residues. Germline CDR1 and CDR2: LGHNA and YNFKEQ. The junction had 9 bases not matched to a gene; V was cut back by 6 bases and J by 5 bases. The CDR3 region has the DNA TGTGCCAGCAGACCGGGACTAGCGGGAGGGAGGCAAACCGGGGAGCTGTTTTTT. This codes for CASRPGLAGGRQTGELFF.

This clone was detected only a few times. V is TRBV28 and J is TRBJ2-2; D is uncertain. CDR1 and CDR2 (germline): MDHEN, SYDVKM. Between the trimmed V and J ends, which lost 3 bases and 2 bases, there was a span of 10 bases. The CDR3 extends over 15 amino acids. The CDR3 DNA follows: TGTGCCAGCAGTTTTGACCCCGAAAACACCGGGGAGCTGTTTTTT. It is translated as CASSFDPENTGELFF.

The rearrangement uses TRBV2 and TRBJ1-1; no clear D gene. V lost 4 bases to trimming and J lost 2 bases, with 11 bases between them. Per germline, CDR1 SNHLY and CDR2 FYNNEI. CDR3 size: 14 residues. Here the CDR3 DNA reads TGTGCCAGCAGTGCGGACGGAGAAAACACTGAAGCTTTCTTT. Translating gives CASSADGENTEAFF.

The chain joins TRBV15 to TRBJ1-4; TRBD1 might be the D (5 bases). This CDR3 spans 13 amino acids. Trimming cost V 0 bases and J 12 bases, with 11 bases left between them. Germline CDR1 is LNHNV and CDR2 is YYDKDF (reference sequence). The CDR3 sequence is CATSRDEGRELFF. The CDR3 DNA is TGTGCCACCAGCAGAGACGAGGGCAGGGAACTGTTTTTT.

The rearrangement links TRBV5-1 to TRBJ2-1, with 11 bases lining up with TRBD2. The CDR3 consists of 15 residues. Germline trimming cut 0 bases from V and 8 bases from J; bases unmatched to any gene: 4. Per the germline V gene, CDR1 is SGHRS and CDR2 is YFSETQ. Written as DNA, the CDR3 is TGCGCCAGCAGCTTGGTTAGCGGGAGGGCCGATGAGCAGTTCTTC. It specifies CASSLVSGRADEQFF.

This clone was counted only a few times. The CDR3 nucleotides read TGTGCCAGCAGCCGGGACAGGCTATTGGGGACCCAGTACTTC. The encoded protein is CASSRDRLLGTQYF. V and J are TRBV7-9 and TRBJ2-5, with 8 positions matching TRBD1. The germline CDR1 and CDR2 sequences are SEHNR and FQNEAQ (reference sequence). The CDR3 has 14 residues. Trimming removed 5 bases from V and 7 bases from J; junction bases left unmatched: 9.